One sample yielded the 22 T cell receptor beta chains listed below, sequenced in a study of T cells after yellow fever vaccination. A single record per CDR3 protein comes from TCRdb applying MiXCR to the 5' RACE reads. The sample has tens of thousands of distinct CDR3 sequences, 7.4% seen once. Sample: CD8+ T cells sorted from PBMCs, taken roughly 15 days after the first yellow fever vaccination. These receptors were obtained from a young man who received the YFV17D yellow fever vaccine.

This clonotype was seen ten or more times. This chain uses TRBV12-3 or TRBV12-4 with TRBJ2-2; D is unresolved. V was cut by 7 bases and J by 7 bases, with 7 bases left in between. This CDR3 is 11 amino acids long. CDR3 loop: CASTANGELFF. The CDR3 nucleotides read TGTGCCAGCACTGCGAACGGGGAGCTGTTTTTT.

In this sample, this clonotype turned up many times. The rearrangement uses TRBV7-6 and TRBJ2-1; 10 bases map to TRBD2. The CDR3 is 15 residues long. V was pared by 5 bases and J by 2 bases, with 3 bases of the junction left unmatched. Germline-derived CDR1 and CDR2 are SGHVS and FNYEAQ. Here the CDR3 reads CASSRTSGAYNEQFF. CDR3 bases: TGTGCCAGCAGCCGTACTAGCGGGGCCTACAATGAGCAGTTCTTC.

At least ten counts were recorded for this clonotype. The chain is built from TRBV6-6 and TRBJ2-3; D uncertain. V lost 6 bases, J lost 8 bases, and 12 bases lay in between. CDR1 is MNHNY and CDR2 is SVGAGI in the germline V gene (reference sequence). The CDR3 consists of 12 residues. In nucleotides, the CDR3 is TGTGCCAGCAGCCCAAGAGTCCGTACGCAGTATTTT. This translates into CASSPRVRTQYF.

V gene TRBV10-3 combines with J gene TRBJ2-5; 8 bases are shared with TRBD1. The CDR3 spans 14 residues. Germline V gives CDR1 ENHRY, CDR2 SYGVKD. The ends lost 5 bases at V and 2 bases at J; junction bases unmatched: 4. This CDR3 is CAISRTGQQETQYF. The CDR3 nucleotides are TGTGCCATCAGTAGGACAGGGCAACAAGAGACCCAGTACTTC.

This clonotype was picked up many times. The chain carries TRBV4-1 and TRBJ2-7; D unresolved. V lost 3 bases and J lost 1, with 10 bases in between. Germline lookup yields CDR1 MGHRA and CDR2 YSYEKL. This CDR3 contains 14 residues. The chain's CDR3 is CASSHRTASYEQYF. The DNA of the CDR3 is TGCGCCAGCAGCCACCGGACCGCGTCCTACGAGCAGTACTTC.

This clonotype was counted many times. The CDR3 nucleotides read TGTGCCAGCAGCCCTGGATTTGGGCCCGTATTTTCTAACTATGGCTACACCTTC. Protein product: CASSPGFGPVFSNYGYTF. The chain combines TRBV4-2 with TRBJ1-2; no clear D gene. V lost 4 bases and J 0 bases, leaving 21 bases between the germline ends. The CDR3 loop spans 18 amino acids. Per germline, CDR1 LGHNA and CDR2 YNFKEQ.

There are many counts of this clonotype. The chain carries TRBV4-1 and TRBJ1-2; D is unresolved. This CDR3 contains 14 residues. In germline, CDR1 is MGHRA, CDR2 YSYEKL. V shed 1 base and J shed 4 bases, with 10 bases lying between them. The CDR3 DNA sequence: TGCGCCAGCAGCCAAGGTGACGGTAGCTATGGCTACACCTTC. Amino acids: CASSQGDGSYGYTF.

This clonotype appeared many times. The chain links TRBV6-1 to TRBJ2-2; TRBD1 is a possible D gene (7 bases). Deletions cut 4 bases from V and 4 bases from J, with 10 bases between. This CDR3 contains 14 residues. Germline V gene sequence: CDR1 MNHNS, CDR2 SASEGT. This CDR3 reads CASSGQGGTGELFF. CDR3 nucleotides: TGTGCCAGCAGTGGACAGGGAGGCACCGGGGAGCTGTTTTTT.

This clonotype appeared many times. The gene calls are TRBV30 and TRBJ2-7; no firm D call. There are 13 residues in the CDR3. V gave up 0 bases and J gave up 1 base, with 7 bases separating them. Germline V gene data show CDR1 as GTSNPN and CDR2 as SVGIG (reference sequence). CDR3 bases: TGTGCCTGGAGTGTATCCGGATCCTACGAGCAGTACTTC. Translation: CAWSVSGSYEQYF.

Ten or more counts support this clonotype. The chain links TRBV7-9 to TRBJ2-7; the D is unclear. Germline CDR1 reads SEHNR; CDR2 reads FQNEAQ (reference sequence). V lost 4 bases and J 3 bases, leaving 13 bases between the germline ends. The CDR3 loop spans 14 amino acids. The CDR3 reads CASSSELSLYEQYV. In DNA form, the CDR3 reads TGTGCCAGCAGCTCAGAACTTTCGCTCTACGAGCAGTACGTC.

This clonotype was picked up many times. CDR3 in amino acids: CASIGEGYEQYV. CDR3 in DNA: TGTGCCAGCATAGGGGAGGGATACGAGCAGTACGTC. V is TRBV5-5 and J is TRBJ2-7, with 7 bases that match TRBD2. J lost 4 bases, V lost 6 bases, and 4 bases had no gene match. CDR3 size: 12 residues. Germline V gene data show CDR1 as SGHKS and CDR2 as YYEKEE (reference sequence).

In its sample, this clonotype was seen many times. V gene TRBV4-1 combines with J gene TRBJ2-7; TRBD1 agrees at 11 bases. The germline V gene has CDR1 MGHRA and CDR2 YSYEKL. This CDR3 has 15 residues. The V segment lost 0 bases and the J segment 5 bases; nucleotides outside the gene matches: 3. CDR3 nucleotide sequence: TGCGCCAGCAGCCAAGAGCAGGGACAGGGGGACGAGCAGTACTTC. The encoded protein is CASSQEQGQGDEQYF.

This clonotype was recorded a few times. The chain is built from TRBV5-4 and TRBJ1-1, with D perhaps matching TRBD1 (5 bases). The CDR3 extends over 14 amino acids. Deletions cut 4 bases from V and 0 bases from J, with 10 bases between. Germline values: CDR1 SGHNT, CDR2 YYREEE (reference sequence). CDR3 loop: CASSPGPMNTEAFF. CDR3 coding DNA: TGTGCCAGCAGCCCGGGACCGATGAACACTGAAGCTTTCTTT.

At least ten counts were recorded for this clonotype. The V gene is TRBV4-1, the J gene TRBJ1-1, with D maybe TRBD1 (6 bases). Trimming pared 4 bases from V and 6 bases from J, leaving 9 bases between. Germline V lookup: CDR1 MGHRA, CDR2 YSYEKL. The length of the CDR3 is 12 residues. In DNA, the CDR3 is TGCGCCAGCAGCCTAGGGGGTGCTGAAGCTTTCTTT. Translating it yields CASSLGGAEAFF.

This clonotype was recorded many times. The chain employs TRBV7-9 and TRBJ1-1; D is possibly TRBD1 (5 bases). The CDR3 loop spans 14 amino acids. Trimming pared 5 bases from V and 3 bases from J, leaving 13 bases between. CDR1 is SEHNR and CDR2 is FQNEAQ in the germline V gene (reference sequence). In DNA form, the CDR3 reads TGTGCCAGCAGCGGGCCCGGCAGGGACACTGAAGCTTTCTTT. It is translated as CASSGPGRDTEAFF.

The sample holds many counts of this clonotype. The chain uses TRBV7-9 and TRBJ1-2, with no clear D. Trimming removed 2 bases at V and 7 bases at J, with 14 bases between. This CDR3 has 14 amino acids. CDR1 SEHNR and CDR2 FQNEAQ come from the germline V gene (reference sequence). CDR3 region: CASSLNGRTGGYTF. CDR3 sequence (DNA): TGTGCCAGCAGCTTAAATGGGAGAACTGGTGGCTACACCTTC.

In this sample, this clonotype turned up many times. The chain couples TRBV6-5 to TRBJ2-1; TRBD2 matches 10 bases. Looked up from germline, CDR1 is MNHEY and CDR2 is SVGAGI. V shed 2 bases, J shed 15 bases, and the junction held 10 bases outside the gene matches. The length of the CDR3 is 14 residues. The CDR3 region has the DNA TGTGCCAGCAGTTACCAGGGGACTAGCGCGCACCCGTTCTTC. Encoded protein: CASSYQGTSAHPFF.

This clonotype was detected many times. The CDR3 here is CASVLTGATTDTQYF. CDR3 sequence (DNA): TGTGCCAGCGTATTAACGGGGGCCACCACAGATACGCAGTATTTT. V is TRBV6-2 or TRBV6-3 and J is TRBJ2-3, with D tentatively TRBD1 or TRBD2 (6 bases each). This CDR3 is 15 amino acids long. Looked up from germline, CDR1 is MNHEY and CDR2 is SVGEGT. V was shortened by 8 bases and J by 2 bases, with 17 bases between the two germline ends.

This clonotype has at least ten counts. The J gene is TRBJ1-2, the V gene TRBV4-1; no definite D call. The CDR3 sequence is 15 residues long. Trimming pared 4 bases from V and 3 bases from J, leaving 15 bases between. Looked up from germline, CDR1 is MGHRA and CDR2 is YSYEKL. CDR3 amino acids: CASSRTSEGDYGYTF. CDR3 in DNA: TGCGCCAGCAGCCGCACATCGGAAGGAGACTATGGCTACACCTTC.

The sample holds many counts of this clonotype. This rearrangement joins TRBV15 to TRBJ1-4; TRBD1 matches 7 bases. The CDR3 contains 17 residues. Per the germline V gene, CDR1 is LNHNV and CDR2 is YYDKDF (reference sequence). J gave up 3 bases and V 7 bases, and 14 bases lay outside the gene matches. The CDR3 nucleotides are TGTGCCACCAAAGATAACAGGGGTCTCGAAGCTAATGAAAAACTGTTTTTT. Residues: CATKDNRGLEANEKLFF.

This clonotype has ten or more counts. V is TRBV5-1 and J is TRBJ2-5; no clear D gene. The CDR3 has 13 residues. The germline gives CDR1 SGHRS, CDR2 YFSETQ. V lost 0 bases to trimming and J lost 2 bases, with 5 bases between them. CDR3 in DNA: TGCGCCAGCAGCTTGGCTCGACAAGAGACCCAGTACTTC. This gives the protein CASSLARQETQYF. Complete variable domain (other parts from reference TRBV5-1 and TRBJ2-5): KAGVTQTPRYLIKTRGQQVTLSCSPISGHRSVSWYQQTPGQGLQFLFEYFSETQRNKGNFPGRFSGRQFSNSRSEMNVSTLELGDSALYLCASSLARQETQYFGPGTRLLVL.

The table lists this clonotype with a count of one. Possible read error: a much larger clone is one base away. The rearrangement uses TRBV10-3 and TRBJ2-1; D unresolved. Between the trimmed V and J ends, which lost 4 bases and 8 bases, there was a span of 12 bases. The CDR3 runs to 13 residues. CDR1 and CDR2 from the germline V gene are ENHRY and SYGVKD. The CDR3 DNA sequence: TGTGCCATCAGTGCCGACACGGGCGATGAGCAGTTCTTC. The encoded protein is CAISADTGDEQFF.